This TCR beta chain was recovered during a study of OX40 agonist ivuxolimab in advanced cancers. General study results and limits: Nonresponders included some who also had low normalized T-cell clonal expansion.

Notes on this clone: No antigen is known for it.

V lost 1 base and J lost 1, with 12 bases in between. Germline V gene lookup returns CDR1 LNHDA and CDR2 SQIVND (reference sequence). This CDR3 spans 16 amino acids. Patients who had autoimmune disease history or got systemic immunosuppression were left out. The repertoire was sequenced with immunoSEQ multiplex PCR; TCRdb's copy has only in-frame clones and lacks some. Here the sample spans under 25,000 clones, around 80% being singletons. The sequence came from an adult with an advanced solid tumor such as melanoma, head and neck, liver or kidney cancer. The sample in question was CD4+ or CD8+ T cells sorted from blood, obtained in a trial of the OX40 agonist ivuxolimab. The J gene is TRBJ2-3, the V gene TRBV19; maybe TRBD2 (6 bases). DNA for the CDR3: TGTGCCAGTAGTATAGTGGGTAGCGGTCGCACAGATACGCAGTATTTT. Its translation: CASSIVGSGRTDTQYF.